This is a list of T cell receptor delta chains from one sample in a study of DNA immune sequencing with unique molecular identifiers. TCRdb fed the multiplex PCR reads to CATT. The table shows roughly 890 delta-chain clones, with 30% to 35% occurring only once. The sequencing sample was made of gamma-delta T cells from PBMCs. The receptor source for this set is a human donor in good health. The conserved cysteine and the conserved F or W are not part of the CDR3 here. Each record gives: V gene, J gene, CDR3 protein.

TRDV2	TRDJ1	ASPPTITGGTTLNTDKLI
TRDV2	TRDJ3	ACDTAGTTLSWDTRQMF
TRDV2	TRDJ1	ACDPIPPLTHGADKLI
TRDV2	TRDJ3	ACDTILGDISWDTRQMF
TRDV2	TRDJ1	ACDPILGDTRFDKLI
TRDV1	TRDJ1	ALGEFSPYWGIPDKLI
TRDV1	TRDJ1	ALGSLGLPSYWGITDKLI
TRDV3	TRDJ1	AFRILNLFMGIPMYTDKLI
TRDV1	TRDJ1	ALGEILYEVGDTDTDKLI
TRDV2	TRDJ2	ACDSLGDPHLTAQLF
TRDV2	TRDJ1	ACDTLGMRGIRETDKLI
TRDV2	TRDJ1	ACEGMRTFGDTDKLI
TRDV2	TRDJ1	ACDTVGYKDYTDKLI
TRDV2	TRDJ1	ACDTVTTTGLQLTDKLI
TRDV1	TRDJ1	ALGERLSGTFPTLSKLI
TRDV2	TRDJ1	ACDTVSQVLGNPPGHKLI
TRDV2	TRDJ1	ACEALGEAQNTDKLI
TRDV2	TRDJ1	ACDTLTAGGHGGSNEKLI
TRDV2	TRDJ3	ACDIVLGSSWDTRQMF
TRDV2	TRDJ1	ACDQVVGDSHEPIDKLI
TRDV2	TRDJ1	ACDGLWGTDKLI
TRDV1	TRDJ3	ALGAPSPNFKLLASWDTRQMF
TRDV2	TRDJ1	ACDTVEGKTGRPYTDKLI
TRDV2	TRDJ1	ACDMIGRLATGVTDKLI
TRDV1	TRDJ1	ALGELSRGHPLGDRGRYTDKLI
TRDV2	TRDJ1	ACDTILLGTAVGTDKLI
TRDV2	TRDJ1	ACDTVGLGDMRTDKLI